The 27 T cell receptor beta chains reported below all come from one sample, sequenced in a study of a mutant IDH1 vaccine in newly diagnosed glioma. These receptors' targets are unknown. Clones were read by immunoSEQ multiplex PCR, and TCRdb kept only the in-frame ones, dropping some. The sample records 35,000 to 50,000 clones, approximately 84% being singletons. Time point denoted: week 23, last vaccination. Topical imiquimod accompanied each vaccine dose, which consisted of 300 ug of mutant IDH1 20-mer peptide. Sample: PBMCs, taken from a glioma patient whose treatment included an IDH1 peptide vaccine. The source of these receptors is a woman younger than 30 with glioma. Some clones in this sample may be carry-over from other donors' samples.

The chain carries TRBV5-4 and TRBJ1-2; TRBD1 matches 10 bases. This CDR3 is built from 18 residues. Germline loops: CDR1 SGHNT, CDR2 YYREEE (reference sequence). After removal of 2 bases from V and 6 bases from J, the junction contained 16 bases not matched to a gene. CDR3: CASSFPGTGVTLHHGYTF. CDR3 DNA: TGTGCCAGCAGCTTCCCCGGGACAGGGGTCACCCTGCACCATGGCTACACCTTC.

The chain links TRBV5-4 to TRBJ2-5; D remains ambiguous. The CDR3 consists of 13 residues. V lost 4 bases and J lost 5, with 12 bases in between. In germline, CDR1 is SGHNT, CDR2 YYREEE (reference sequence). CDR3: CASSLGPTETQYF. The CDR3 bases are TGTGCCAGCAGCCTCGGCCCGACCGAGACCCAGTACTTC. Variable domain in full (rest from reference TRBV5-4 and TRBJ2-5): ETGVTQSPTHLIKTRGQQVTLRCSSQSGHNTVSWYQQALGQGPQFIFQYYREEENGRGNFPPRFSGLQFPNYSSELNVNALELDDSALYLCASSLGPTETQYFGPGTRLLVL.

The sample holds a few counts of this clone. The chain's CDR3 is CASGQGVSNQPQHF. DNA for the CDR3: TGTGCTAGTGGGCAGGGAGTAAGCAATCAGCCCCAGCATTTT. The V and J genes are TRBV12-5 and TRBJ1-5, with D maybe TRBD1 (5 bases). The CDR3 consists of 14 residues. Germline V gene sequence: CDR1 LGHNT, CDR2 FRNRAP. Trimming removed 6 bases at V and 1 base at J, with 10 bases between.

This chain joins TRBV9 and TRBJ1-2; D gene unclear. V lost 6 bases, J lost 7 bases, and 19 bases lay in between. There are 14 residues in the CDR3. Germline CDR1 SGDLS, CDR2 YYNGEE. The CDR3 region has the DNA TGTGCCAGCAACGAAGTTGGACTCCCCACTGGCTACACCTTC. This encodes CASNEVGLPTGYTF.

The chain uses TRBV25-1 and TRBJ2-3; 7 bases agree with TRBD2. Trimming cost V 6 bases and J 8 bases; bases outside gene matches: 8. CDR3 length equals 13 residues. Germline V gene sequence: CDR1 MGHDK, CDR2 SYGVNS. The CDR3 loop reads CASRGRGAITQYF. CDR3 coding DNA: TGTGCCAGCAGGGGGAGGGGAGCGATTACGCAGTATTTT.

The chain has TRBV5-6 and TRBJ1-1; tentative D call: TRBD1 (5 bases). Per the germline V gene, CDR1 is SGHDT and CDR2 is YYEEEE. The CDR3 runs to 13 residues. V was pared by 4 bases and J by 10 bases, with 17 bases between. The CDR3 coding sequence is TGTGCCAGCAGCCAGGACGCAGGGTTGGGAGCTTTCTTT. Translated, it gives CASSQDAGLGAFF.

DNA of the CDR3: TGTGCCAGCAGCTTAACAGGGGGGCGGTTGAGCGATGAGCAGTTCTTC. Translating it yields CASSLTGGRLSDEQFF. This sequence joins TRBV11-2 and TRBJ2-1; 8 nucleotides match TRBD1. The CDR3 runs to 16 residues. Germline assignment: CDR1 SGHAT and CDR2 FQNNGV. Losses at the gene ends were 2 bases for V and 8 bases for J; bases not matched to a gene: 11.

The chain employs TRBV6-1 and TRBJ2-7; TRBD2 aligns across 10 bases. The V segment lost 3 bases and the J segment 5 bases; nucleotides outside the gene matches: 7. The CDR3 is 15 amino acids. Germline CDR1 and CDR2: MNHNS and SASEGT. CDR3 DNA sequence: TGTGCCAGCAGTGACCTACTAGCGGGATCTGACGAGCAGTACTTC. Encoded protein: CASSDLLAGSDEQYF.

The CDR3 sequence is CASSVWELAPNEQFF. In DNA, the CDR3 is TGTGCCAGCAGCGTGTGGGAACTAGCACCCAATGAGCAGTTCTTC. The chain employs TRBV9 and TRBJ2-1; tentatively, D is TRBD2 (6 bases). Between the trimmed V and J ends, which lost 2 bases and 6 bases, there was a span of 15 bases. The V gene's germline CDR1 is SGDLS and CDR2 YYNGEE. This CDR3 spans 15 amino acids.

The J gene is TRBJ2-5, the V gene TRBV5-1, with 7 nucleotides matching TRBD1. The CDR3 runs to 15 residues. The germline gives CDR1 SGHRS, CDR2 YFSETQ. V gave up 0 bases and J gave up 2 bases; unmatched junction bases: 4. The DNA of the CDR3 is TGCGCCAGCAGCTTGGGAGACAGGGAACAAGAGACCCAGTACTTC. It translates to CASSLGDREQETQYF.

The gene calls are TRBV13 and TRBJ2-1, with 9 bases identical to TRBD1. CDR3 length: 14 amino acids. Germline CDR1 and CDR2: PRHDT and FYEKMQ (reference sequence). The J segment lost 9 bases and the V segment lost 5 bases, leaving 8 bases of the junction unmatched. The chain's CDR3 is CASSPGQGGFEQFF. As DNA, the CDR3 is TGTGCCAGCAGCCCGGGACAGGGAGGGTTTGAGCAGTTCTTC.

The chain couples TRBV2 to TRBJ1-5; D gene ambiguous. CDR1 is SNHLY, CDR2 FYNNEI, per germline. There are 16 residues in the CDR3. Trimming left V 6 bases short and J 3 bases short, with 18 bases between. The CDR3 protein is CASRVTRAGDNQPQHF. CDR3 bases: TGTGCCAGCAGGGTTACACGGGCCGGGGACAATCAGCCCCAGCATTTT.

V gene TRBV11-3 combines with J gene TRBJ2-3, with TRBD2 matching over 12 bases. Germline CDR1 SGHNT, CDR2 YENEEA. The CDR3 contains 14 residues. The V gene end was trimmed by 11 bases and the J gene end by 5 bases; junction bases not matched to a gene: 8. The CDR3 spells CASGASGRGDTQYF. The CDR3 DNA follows: TGTGCCTCCGGGGCTAGCGGGAGGGGAGATACGCAGTATTTT.

This chain links TRBV15 with TRBJ2-7, with 8 nucleotides matching TRBD1. Germline CDR1 reads LNHNV; CDR2 reads YYDKDF (reference sequence). The length of the CDR3 is 15 residues. V was clipped by 1 base and J by 3 bases; unmatched bases: 5. CDR3 nucleotide sequence: TGTGCCACCAGCAGAGGGGACAGGTCAAGCTACGAGCAGTACTTC. Amino acid sequence: CATSRGDRSSYEQYF.

The chain links TRBV5-4 to TRBJ2-7, with D possibly being TRBD2 (5 bases). Trimming pared 4 bases from V and 6 bases from J, leaving 14 bases between. Germline CDR1 and CDR2: SGHNT and YYREEE (reference sequence). This CDR3 is 13 amino acids long. The CDR3 DNA is TGTGCCAGCAGCCGTATTGAGGGCGTCGAGCAGTACTTC. This encodes CASSRIEGVEQYF.

The chain has TRBV5-1 and TRBJ1-5; 7 positions match TRBD1. Trimming took 2 bases from V and 6 from J; bases not matched to a gene: 8. Germline V gene sequence: CDR1 SGHRS, CDR2 YFSETQ. CDR3 length equals 15 residues. CDR3 loop: CASSFFAGGAQPQHF. The CDR3 nucleotides are TGCGCCAGCAGCTTCTTCGCAGGGGGGGCTCAGCCCCAGCATTTT.

The rearrangement joins TRBV5-1 to TRBJ2-6; 7 bases agree with TRBD1. CDR3 length: 17 amino acids. The V and J ends lost 1 base and 1 base, in that order; junction bases with no gene match: 5. Looked up from germline, CDR1 is SGHRS and CDR2 is YFSETQ. The CDR3 DNA follows: TGCGCCAGCAGCTTGACAGGGGTTCTGTCTGGGGCCAACGTCCTGACTTTC. Residues: CASSLTGVLSGANVLTF.

Concerning this clone itself: An end of the junction does not agree with germline; a read error may underlie this. This rearrangement joins TRBV9 to TRBJ2-1, with 8 bases identical to TRBD2. This CDR3 is built from 11 residues. Germline loops: CDR1 SGDLS, CDR2 YYNGEE. CDR3 region: CASSEPGLGVF. In nucleotides, the CDR3 is TGTGCCAGCAGCGAACCGGGACTAGGGGTCTTC.

The rearrangement joins TRBV11-2 to TRBJ2-4; D possibly corresponds to TRBD2 (5 bases). Germline CDR1 and CDR2: SGHAT and FQNNGV. V shed 6 bases and J shed 9 bases, with 9 bases lying between them. The CDR3 is 11 amino acids. Here the CDR3 reads CASRRAAIQYF. The CDR3 DNA follows: TGTGCCAGCAGGCGGGCAGCCATTCAGTACTTC.

This chain links TRBV30 with TRBJ1-5; D remains unclear. V lost 0 bases and J 1 base, leaving 7 bases between the germline ends. Germline CDR1 reads GTSNPN; CDR2 reads SVGIG (reference sequence). This CDR3 has 14 residues. The CDR3 is CAWSVHGSNQPQHF. As DNA, the CDR3 is TGTGCCTGGAGTGTACATGGAAGCAATCAGCCCCAGCATTTT.

The chain has TRBV5-1 and TRBJ1-2; TRBD1 matches at 7 bases. The CDR3 consists of 14 residues. V was clipped by 0 bases and J by 6 bases; unmatched bases: 5. Germline CDR1 SGHRS, CDR2 YFSETQ. The CDR3 DNA reads as TGCGCCAGCAGCTTGGTAAGGGGGCTAGATGGCTACACCTTC. Its translation is CASSLVRGLDGYTF.

The chain combines TRBV10-3 with TRBJ1-1, with unresolved D. With 8 bases removed from V and 8 bases from J, the gap between germline ends came to 12 bases. The CDR3 runs 11 residues. Germline CDR1 reads ENHRY; CDR2 reads SYGVKD. Here the CDR3 DNA reads TGTGCCATCCTGGTAAAGACCGAAGCTTTCTTT. Translated, it gives CAILVKTEAFF.

The chain joins TRBV5-4 to TRBJ1-1; no definite D call. This CDR3 contains 17 residues. V dropped 0 bases and J dropped 5 bases, with 20 bases sitting between them. The germline V gene has CDR1 SGHNT and CDR2 YYREEE (reference sequence). CDR3 protein: CASSLGTKRGGSTEAFF. The DNA for the CDR3 is TGTGCCAGCAGCTTGGGCACAAAACGGGGAGGGAGTACTGAAGCTTTCTTT.

This sequence joins TRBV18 and TRBJ2-5; 7 bases match TRBD2. CDR3 length equals 17 residues. Trimming cost V 6 bases and J 1 base; bases outside gene matches: 14. The germline gives CDR1 KGHSH, CDR2 LQKENI. This chain's CDR3 is CASSAPVGGEGQETQYF. The DNA for the CDR3 is TGTGCCAGCTCTGCCCCGGTTGGCGGGGAGGGCCAAGAGACCCAGTACTTC.

The chain has TRBV25-1 and TRBJ2-7; 9 bases fit TRBD1. Per germline, CDR1 MGHDK and CDR2 SYGVNS. There are 16 residues in the CDR3. J was trimmed by 0 bases and V by 4 bases; bases with no gene match: 7. The CDR3 loop reads CASSAPGTGRSYEQYF. The CDR3 region has the DNA TGTGCCAGCAGTGCCCCCGGGACAGGGCGCTCCTACGAGCAGTACTTC.

The rearrangement uses TRBV6-5 and TRBJ2-7; a weak D match, TRBD1 (5 bases). CDR1 is MNHEY and CDR2 is SVGAGI in the germline V gene. Trimming cost V 10 bases and J 2 bases, with 18 bases left between them. The CDR3 covers 14 residues. CDR3 nucleotides: TGTGCCACCCATCAGCAATCAGGGACCTACGAGCAGTACTTC. Its translation is CATHQQSGTYEQYF.

V and J are TRBV6-1 and TRBJ1-2, with D perhaps TRBD1 (5 bases). Trimming pared 2 bases from V and 4 bases from J, leaving 14 bases between. From germline, CDR1 is MNHNS and CDR2 SASEGT. This CDR3 has 15 residues. The chain's CDR3 is CASSEPGRPVYGYTF. In nucleotides, the CDR3 is TGTGCCAGCAGTGAACCGGGACGGCCGGTCTATGGCTACACCTTC.